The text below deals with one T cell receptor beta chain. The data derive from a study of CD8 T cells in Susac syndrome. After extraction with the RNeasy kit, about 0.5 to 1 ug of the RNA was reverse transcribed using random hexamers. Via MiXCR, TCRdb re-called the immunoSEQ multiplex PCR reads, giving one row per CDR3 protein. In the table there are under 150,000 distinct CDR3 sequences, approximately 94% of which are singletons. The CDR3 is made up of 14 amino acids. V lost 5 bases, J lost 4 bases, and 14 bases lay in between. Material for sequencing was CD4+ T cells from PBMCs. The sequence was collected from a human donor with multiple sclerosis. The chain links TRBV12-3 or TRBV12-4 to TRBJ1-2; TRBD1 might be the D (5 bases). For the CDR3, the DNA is TGTGCCAGCAGTAGGGGCGGGGTCGGCTATGGCTACACCTTC. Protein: CASSRGGVGYGYTF.